These 3 T cell receptor beta chains were all obtained from the same sample, sequenced in a study of T cells in localized non-small cell lung cancer. Data came from immunoSEQ multiplex PCR; TCRdb stores just in-frame clones and leaves some out. The sample yields about 72,000 clones, just under 85% seen once. The sample in question was peripheral blood, obtained before any cancer treatment. These receptors all stem from a female donor older than 55 with stage I lung adenocarcinoma.

A few counts support this clone. The genes are TRBV19 and TRBJ2-7; 12 bases are a match to TRBD2. CDR3 length: 15 residues. From germline, CDR1 is LNHDA and CDR2 SQIVND (reference sequence). V shed 4 bases, J shed 2 bases, and the junction held 3 bases outside the gene matches. CDR3 residues: CASSTASGGAYEQYF. CDR3 DNA sequence: TGTGCCAGTAGTACAGCTAGCGGGGGGGCCTACGAGCAGTACTTC.

This sequence joins TRBV5-1 and TRBJ1-1, with D possibly matching TRBD1 (6 bases). Between the trimmed V and J ends, which lost 6 bases and 0 bases, there was a span of 18 bases. In germline, CDR1 is SGHRS, CDR2 YFSETQ. The CDR3 has 16 residues. The CDR3: CASKSGTMTLNTEAFF. The CDR3 DNA reads as TGCGCCAGCAAATCCGGGACAATGACCCTGAACACTGAAGCTTTCTTT.

The sample holds a few counts of this clone. This chain uses TRBV7-3 with TRBJ2-1; D is uncertain. The CDR3 totals 15 residues. Trimming pared 1 base from V and 0 bases from J, leaving 7 bases between. Germline CDR1 reads SGHTA; CDR2 reads FQGTGA. The DNA of the CDR3 is TGTGCCAGCAGCTTAATCCCGAGCTCCTACAATGAGCAGTTCTTC. Translation gives CASSLIPSSYNEQFF.